This TCR beta chain comes out of a study of graft-versus-host responses after intestinal transplantation. Generated by immunoSEQ multiplex PCR, the TCRdb table keeps only in-frame clones and is missing some. The sample records around 90,000 clones, about 95% being singletons. The CDR3 contains 14 residues. Germline V gene sequence: CDR1 MNHNS, CDR2 SASEGT. The germline V and J ends were trimmed by 4 bases and 0 bases, with 9 bases remaining between them. Worth noting for this clone: As yet, its antigen is unknown.

J is TRBJ1-1 and V is TRBV6-1, with D uncertain. This clonotype was obtained from a human donor who was the organ donor for an intestinal transplant. The starting material was unstimulated CD4+ T cells sorted from spleen or lymph node cells, obtained before transplant. The CDR3 region has the DNA TGTGCCAGCAGTGTTCGACACCTGAACACTGAAGCTTTCTTT. Translation gives CASSVRHLNTEAFF.